This T cell receptor beta chain was captured by sequencing in a study of cytomegalovirus exposure and HLA in healthy donors (dated by TCRdb to the late 2010s). About the full investigation: In an earlier analysis of under 600 of the donors, roughly 300 Gb of sequence data and 90 million to 120 million unique TCR beta sequences from about 180 million T cells were reported. An early release covering just under 650 HLA-typed donors comprised 300 to 350 gigabases of sequencing data and tens of millions of unique TCR sequences. Of the roughly 400 genotyped donors, 65% to 90% fell in the genetic ancestry cluster associated with self-reported Caucasian donors. The study aimed to test whether signatures of past pathogen exposure could be identified by cataloging public T cell receptors. The study used immunosequencing to profile the T cell repertoires of approximately 650 subjects and linked those repertoires to cytomegalovirus serostatus. In addition to the first cohort of around 670 subjects, a separate validation cohort of around 110 different subjects was used. To predict cytomegalovirus infection status, the study combined high-throughput TCR immunosequencing, statistical association of individual TCRs with disease status, and machine learning. A later analysis re-analyzed previously published TCR beta repertoires from roughly 600 donors and added high-resolution HLA genotyping to study TCR occurrence patterns. In the later analysis, no new phenotypic data were used to find candidate immune exposures; instead, reliance was placed on TCR beta sequences and their occurrence across donors. An earlier analysis of a few hundred of the donors applied high-throughput TCR beta sequencing to assess whether each TCR beta V gene segment acted as functional or pseudogenic. Alongside the repertoire data, information on donor age, sex, ethnicity and CMV serostatus was compiled. In a later genetic analysis, genome-wide SNP genotypes for about 55% of the roughly 670 donors were used, and that subset was treated as a discovery cohort. Every discovery cohort repertoire had been produced on one sequencing platform. Class I and class II HLA loci were covered by the typing at four-digit resolution. The number of donors typed differed by locus, with about 629-630 for A, B, C, DRB1 and DQB1, roughly 550 for DQA1, 600 to 610 for DPA1, and some 450 for DPB1. Five DR-DQ haplotypes were handled as single units for association and clustering because linkage in the cohort was strong. Among around 400 genotyped donors of the cohort, an average of about 240,000 unique TCR beta nucleotide sequences was sequenced per donor, of which 15% to 20% were non-productive. Here is what the overall study found, with its caveats: In a later analysis, most CMV-associated TCR beta chains were found to appear HLA-restricted, with HLA associations seemingly driven largely by CMV exposure. A group of highly shared sequence variants was considered likely to be a technical artifact of the sequencing pipeline. For the cohort, immune exposure information was limited to CMV serostatus. The classifier was reported to diagnose cytomegalovirus status with high specificity and sensitivity in both the original and validation cohorts. A further reported finding was that TCR beta sequences accurately predicted the HLA-A and HLA-B alleles for most subjects in the first cohort. In a later analysis, the rate of TCR association differed among HLA loci, with DRB1 alleles having the most associated TCRs and HLA-C alleles having the fewest. Some 15 rarely observed V segments, including chromosome 9 orphons, were excluded from the earlier analysis of about 610 of the donors because counts were too low. Most TCR sequences were observed very rarely across donors, whereas some public TCRs were present in many individuals. Some IMGT-functional V segments, including TRBV6-2 and TRBV6-3, could not be told apart with the 87-base-pair reads, so those segments were excluded. Correlated functional status among segregating V segments might be attributable to linkage disequilibrium, but an unknown experimental factor could not be ruled out. In the study, around 160 TCR beta chains were listed as associated with cytomegalovirus. According to a later analysis, parvovirus B19, influenza, CMV and Epstein-Barr virus appeared linked to several top co-occurrence clusters. In a later genetic analysis, a missense DCLRE1C variant was associated with V-gene and J-gene trimming of TCR beta chains, and the association was replicated in an independent cohort. In a later genetic analysis, fewer N-insertions in productive TCRs were reported among donors in an Asian-associated ancestry cluster than the roughly 700-donor mean. In vitro tests confirmed that three of the cytomegalovirus-associated TCR beta chains recognize cytomegalovirus antigens. In a later analysis, HLA-associated TCR beta chains were found to be more clonally expanded and to have lower generation probabilities than equally common non-associated chains. It was suggested by the authors that the approach could potentially be generalized to other disease states and immunological phenotypes. In an earlier analysis of fewer than 700 of the donors, most TCR beta V segments appeared in productive rearrangements about 90% or about 30% of the time, broadly matching IMGT annotations. Only TCR beta chains were sequenced in this cohort, and the absence of alpha or paired-chain data limited detectable features. A later analysis associated 17,000 or so TCR beta sequences with specific HLA alleles at a false discovery rate of 0.05. Sequencing depth was assumed to be roughly uniform across donors in the presence/absence analyses, though that assumption may not hold. Assigning TCR associations to individual alleles was difficult when HLA alleles, especially DR and DQ, strongly co-occurred. Because HLA typing was missing for some donors at each locus, association tests included only the typed subset.

This clone has only a few counts. The antigen this receptor binds is unknown. Base qualities are not at hand, and no much larger clone is one base apart. Libraries came from the immunoSEQ multiplex PCR assay. The multiplex PCR relied on a mix of 60 forward primers for TCR Vbeta segments and 13 reverse primers for TCR Jbeta segments. A multiplex PCR assay on genomic DNA amplified the CDR3 region of rearranged TCR beta genes. On the Illumina HiSeq System, the amplified TCR beta libraries were sequenced as 87-base-pair reads. The paper's data handling went like this. Across the 500 to 700 repertoires, a later analysis counted 80 million or so unique TCR beta chains, 9.5 million to 12 million of which were shared by at least two donors. Raw reads were error-corrected and collapsed into unique sequences by a nearest-neighbor algorithm in which closely related sequences were merged to remove PCR and sequencing errors. CDR3 sequences were aligned to IMGT reference sequences to assign V, D and J gene segments. For a sequence to be retained, a match of at least six nucleotides to both a V gene segment and a J gene segment was required. A rearrangement counted as productive if the CDR3 had no stop codons and remained in frame with V and J, and every other rearrangement counted as non-productive. CDR3 was defined by IMGT convention, running from the second conserved V-encoded cysteine to the conserved J-encoded phenylalanine. Sequences without an unambiguous match to a single V gene segment were excluded from the earlier analysis of about 640 of the donors. An earlier analysis of several hundred of the donors called V segments functional above 56.7% productive rearrangements and segregating when the between-donor standard deviation exceeded 5%. A statistical classification framework was built to diagnose cytomegalovirus status from the catalog of TCR beta chain sequences. A later analysis assigned V and J genes by comparing TCR nucleotide sequences with IMGT/GENE-DB human TR gene sequences. Using the TCRdist pipeline, a later analysis assigned CDR3 sequences along with most-parsimonious VDJ recombination scenarios. In a later analysis, each TCR beta chain was defined by its CDR3 amino acid sequence together with its V-gene family, and reads without a unique V-gene family were excluded. In a later analysis, approximately 590 highly shared, low-generation-probability nucleotide sequences were removed to address suspected cross-contamination and a sequencing artifact. In a later analysis, a clonal expansion index was calculated for each public chain from normalized within-repertoire ranks of inferred template counts. In a later analysis, generation probabilities were computed using a VDJ recombination model fitted to out-of-frame rearrangements, and the results were checked against IGoR. In a later analysis, TCR-TCR, TCR-HLA and TCR-CMV co-occurrence was scored with hypergeometric tests, and a repertoire-size bias correction was applied to TCR pairs. To estimate false discovery rates, a later analysis permuted the HLA or CMV assignments 20 times. In a later analysis, co-occurring TCRs were grouped with DBSCAN, and TCRdist sequence similarity was added when clustering was performed within HLA-allele-positive subsets. For co-occurrence clustering, repertoires with fewer than 30,000 or more than 120,000 public chains were excluded, along with 5 or 6 repertoires with anomalous nucleotide sharing. Here the immuneACCESS table is served through TCRdb, limited to in-frame sequences with V and J called. Missing clones are a known gap in these copies; in checked studies unresolved V genes cover under half, and the rest lacks a known reason. V, J and clone size reflect that table, while D and trimming were determined from the DNA. The sample contains under 70,000 clones, 55% to 80% of them found a single time. Of the sample, around 2% is held by the ten largest clones.

CDR1 is given as LGHNA and CDR2 as YNFKEQ, both from the germline V gene. The cysteine opens and the phenylalanine closes a CDR3 of 16 amino acids. CDR3 DNA only is kept here, 48 bases in frame from base 1. Cut back by 1 base and 5 bases, the V and J ends lie 14 bases apart. The cohort was made up of hundreds of healthy bone marrow donors. Cohort members were all nominally healthy when sampled, although unrecorded immune exposures were likely present. The donor was CMV seronegative and was included in the group of a few hundred seronegative cohort members. Every donor gave a peripheral blood sample, and the peripheral blood mononuclear cells from that sample were used for TCR beta sequencing. Genomic DNA extraction from the blood cell samples was performed with the Qiagen DNeasy Blood Extraction Kit.

This clonotype was sampled from a woman aged 25 to 39 in good health and CMV-seronegative. Sample: PBMCs. Here the chain combines TRBV4-2 and TRBJ2-2; the D gene lacks a confident call. The sequenced DNA: TGTGCCAGCAGCCAAGGATACTTCTTATGGACCGGGGAGCTGTTTTTT. The resulting protein is CASSQGYFLWTGELFF.